This note documents a single TCR beta chain sequence. The specificity of this receptor is unknown. Per-base qualities were not stored, and no clone one base away is much larger. This specimen comes from a study of graft-versus-host responses after intestinal transplantation (dated by TCRdb to the early 2020s). With regard to the full study: Recipients received multivisceral, liver-intestinal, or isolated intestinal transplants. The cohort enrolled 20 to 30 intestinal transplant recipients, one of whom was a retransplant, and a few patients without pretransplant specimens were excluded. Donor T cell macrochimerism was defined as a peak of at least 4% donor T cells among recipient peripheral blood mononuclear cells. Instead of going to the commercial service, samples from a few later patients were sequenced in-house on an Illumina MiSeq and processed with MiXCR. After intestinal transplantation, graft-versus-host and host-versus-graft alloreactive T cell clones were followed in the graft, circulation and bone marrow using bulk TCR-beta CDR3 sequencing. To identify alloreactive clones, pre-transplant mixed lymphocyte reaction products were sequenced and compared with unstimulated pre-transplant donor and recipient T cells. All recipients received anti-thymocyte globulin induction followed by maintenance tacrolimus and steroids for two to four years. Study-level results and caveats: Early after transplant, peak levels of circulating GvH clones were found to be associated with declines in HvG clones. Conclusions were limited by the relatively low number and heterogeneity of intestinal transplant patients. GvH clones were found in recipient bone marrow, and some of the GvH clones appeared earlier in ileal mucosa or blood, which is consistent with an intestinal mucosal origin. In the allografts of patients with donor T cell macrochimerism, GvH to HvG T cell clonal ratios were high.

The junction shows trimming of 5 bases on V and 3 bases on J, plus 14 bases between the germline ends. The germline V gene gives CDR1 as MNHNS and CDR2 as SASEGT. The CDR3 goes from the cysteine to the phenylalanine over 14 residues. Only the CDR3 DNA stays, 42 bases, in frame from base 1. Preparation of the library involved the immunoSEQ multiplex PCR assay. For most patients, genomic DNA was isolated using the Qiagen DNeasy Blood and Tissue Kit and was shipped frozen to Adaptive Biotechnologies for TCR sequencing. Adaptive Biotechnologies carried out high-throughput TCR-beta CDR3 sequencing of genomic DNA for most patients. From the authors' description of their analysis: Adaptive's ImmunoSEQ software supplied the TCR sequencing data for under 20 patients, while MiXCR and VDJtools were used to process a few other patients. To correct CD4 versus CD8 sorting errors, sequences present in both subsets at a frequency ratio below 5:1 were removed. CDR3 nucleotide sequences shared between donor and recipient were removed because the origin of such sequences could not be assigned. Alloreactive clones required at least 2-fold expansion over unstimulated cells and minimum CFSE-low frequency of 0.002% (template counts) or 0.001% (read counts). Clones detected in sequenced pre-transplant spleen, lymph node, or MLR CFSE-low populations of the donor or recipient were defined as mappable. The cumulative frequency of alloreactive clones was calculated as a percentage of all sequences, weighted by copy number. The table was pulled from immuneACCESS by TCRdb, which kept in-frame rearrangements only. Such tables lose some clones; where checked, under half of the loss comes from unresolved V genes, and the rest has no known cause. The D gene and trimming were derived from the DNA, and the V and J assignments and clone size from that table. The sample table lists about 90,000 clones, roughly 92% of them with a count of one. Clones ranked in the top ten supply about 0.29% of the sample.

This sample's time point label indicates: cells obtained before transplantation from donor or recipient. CD3+CD4+ and CD3+CD8+ populations were FACS-sorted from unstimulated pre-transplant donor and recipient cells taken from spleen or lymph nodes. The chain was built from TRBV6-1 and TRBJ2-7, and TRBD2 may be the D gene, going by 6 matching bases. The input for sequencing was unstimulated CD4+ T cells sorted from spleen or lymph node cells, taken before intestinal transplant. The TCR comes from a human donor who received an intestinal transplant. The CDR3 amino acid sequence is: CASSKRETSYEQYF. The DNA sequence is given as TGTGCCAGCAGTAAGAGAGAGACTAGCTACGAGCAGTACTTC.